The 10 T cell receptor beta chains given below trace back to one sample, sequenced in a study of PD-L1 blockade in urothelial cancer. Sequencing used immunoSEQ multiplex PCR; TCRdb keeps in-frame clones, though not all of them. The sample yields more than 70,000 clones, roughly nine tenths seen once. Here the sequenced sample was PBMCs, taken around atezolizumab (anti-PD-L1) treatment. Receptors were obtained from a man aged 60-69 years with urothelial cancer.

This clone was detected only once. This chain links TRBV6-5 with TRBJ2-3; 9 bases fit TRBD2. This CDR3 is 14 amino acids long. Per the germline V gene, CDR1 is MNHEY and CDR2 is SVGAGI. With V trimmed by 4 bases and J by 3 bases, 2 bases remained unmatched. CDR3 DNA: TGTGCCAGCAGTTTAGCGGGAGAGACAGATACGCAGTATTTT. It specifies CASSLAGETDTQYF.

The chain links TRBV5-1 to TRBJ1-4; no clear D gene. V shed 4 bases and J shed 2 bases, with 9 bases lying between them. Germline CDR1 SGHRS, CDR2 YFSETQ. The length of the CDR3 is 14 residues. CDR3 sequence (DNA): TGCGCCAGCAGCCCACAACCGACTAATGAAAAACTGTTTTTT. Protein sequence: CASSPQPTNEKLFF. Full variable domain (rest looked up from reference TRBV5-1 and TRBJ1-4): KAGVTQTPRYLIKTRGQQVTLSCSPISGHRSVSWYQQTPGQGLQFLFEYFSETQRNKGNFPGRFSGRQFSNSRSEMNVSTLELGDSALYLCASSPQPTNEKLFFGSGTQLSVL.

V usage is TRBV19 and J usage is TRBJ1-6; the match to TRBD1 covers 7 bases. This CDR3 spans 16 amino acids. In germline, CDR1 is LNHDA, CDR2 SQIVND (reference sequence). The V and J ends lost 4 bases and 6 bases, in that order; junction bases with no gene match: 9. CDR3 amino acids: CASSKQGPGINSPLHF. CDR3 bases: TGTGCCAGTAGTAAACAGGGGCCCGGAATTAATTCACCCCTCCACTTT. Based on the CDR3 plus reference TRBV19 and TRBJ1-6, the full variable domain is DGGITQSPKYLFRKEGQNVTLSCEQNLNHDAMYWYRQDPGQGLRLIYYSQIVNDFQKGDIAEGYSVSREKKESFPLTVTSAQKNPTAFYLCASSKQGPGINSPLHFGNGTRLTVT.

The chain carries TRBV19 and TRBJ1-5; tentative D call: TRBD1 (6 bases). The ends were cut back, 4 bases at V and 4 bases at J, with 17 bases in the middle. The CDR3 covers 16 residues. Germline CDR1 LNHDA, CDR2 SQIVND (reference sequence). The CDR3 coding sequence is TGTGCCAGTAGTACCAGTCCCGGACAGAGGAATCAGCCCCAGCATTTT. This sequence encodes CASSTSPGQRNQPQHF.

The chain uses TRBV6-1 and TRBJ2-3; D possibly corresponds to TRBD2 (6 bases). Germline V lookup: CDR1 MNHNS, CDR2 SASEGT. The CDR3 totals 13 residues. The germline V and J ends were trimmed by 5 bases and 2 bases, with 8 bases remaining between them. The CDR3 loop is CASSTGDTDTQYF. Here the CDR3 DNA reads TGTGCCAGCAGTACGGGGGACACAGATACGCAGTATTTT.

The count of this clone is one. The chain uses TRBV2 and TRBJ2-3, with TRBD2 matching over 9 bases. Losses at the gene ends were 5 bases for V and 2 bases for J; bases not matched to a gene: 5. The CDR3 is 15 residues long. From germline, CDR1 is SNHLY and CDR2 FYNNEI. The CDR3 DNA sequence: TGTGCCAGCAGTCCGCTAGCGGGAAACACAGATACGCAGTATTTT. As protein: CASSPLAGNTDTQYF.

V usage is TRBV7-9 and J usage is TRBJ2-1; possible D gene TRBD2, 6 bases. CDR1 and CDR2 (germline): SEHNR, FQNEAQ (reference sequence). The CDR3 covers 15 residues. The V end was cut by 5 bases, the J end by 10 bases, with 21 bases between. CDR3 in DNA: TGTGCCAGCAGCCCGAGCCTGGGACTGCCTCCAGAGCAGTTCTTC. This gives the protein CASSPSLGLPPEQFF.

The gene calls are TRBV5-1 and TRBJ2-7, with D tentatively TRBD1 (7 bases). The CDR3 spans 15 residues. CDR1 and CDR2 (germline): SGHRS, YFSETQ. With 0 bases removed from V and 3 bases from J, the gap between germline ends came to 13 bases. For the CDR3, the DNA is TGCGCCAGCAGCTTGGGTGCAGGGGGGAACTACGAGCAGTACTTC. Translating gives CASSLGAGGNYEQYF.

The genes are TRBV7-2 and TRBJ2-7; D is unclear. CDR1 and CDR2 from the germline V gene are SGHTA and FQGNSA. The CDR3 loop spans 14 amino acids. Trimming removed 0 bases at V and 2 bases at J, with 8 bases between. This CDR3 reads CASSLATAPYEQYF. The DNA of the CDR3 is TGTGCCAGCAGCTTAGCCACAGCACCCTACGAGCAGTACTTC.

The CDR3 is CASSLEAGSYEQYF. The CDR3 coding sequence is TGCGCCAGCAGCTTGGAGGCGGGCAGTTACGAGCAGTACTTC. The rearrangement uses TRBV5-1 and TRBJ2-7, with D perhaps matching TRBD2 (5 bases). Looked up from germline, CDR1 is SGHRS and CDR2 is YFSETQ. V was shortened by 0 bases and J by 4 bases, with 11 bases between the two germline ends. The CDR3 runs 14 residues.